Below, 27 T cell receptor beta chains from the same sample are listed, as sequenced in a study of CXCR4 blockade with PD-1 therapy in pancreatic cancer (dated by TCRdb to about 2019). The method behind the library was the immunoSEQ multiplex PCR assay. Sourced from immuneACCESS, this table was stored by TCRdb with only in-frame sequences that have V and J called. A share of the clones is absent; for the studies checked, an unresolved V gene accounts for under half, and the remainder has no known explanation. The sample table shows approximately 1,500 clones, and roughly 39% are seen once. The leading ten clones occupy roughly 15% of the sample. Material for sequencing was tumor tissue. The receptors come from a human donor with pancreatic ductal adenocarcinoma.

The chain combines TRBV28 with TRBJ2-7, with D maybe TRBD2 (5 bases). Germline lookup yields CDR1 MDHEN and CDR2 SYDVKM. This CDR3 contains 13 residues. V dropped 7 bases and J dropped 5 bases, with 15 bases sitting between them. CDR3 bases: TGTGCCAGCATCTCAGCTCTGAGGGACGAGCAGTACGTC. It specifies CASISALRDEQYV.

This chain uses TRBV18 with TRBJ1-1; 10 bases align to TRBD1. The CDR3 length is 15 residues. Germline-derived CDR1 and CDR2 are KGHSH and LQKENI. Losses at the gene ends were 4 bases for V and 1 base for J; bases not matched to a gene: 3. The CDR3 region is CASSRTGGSNTEAFF. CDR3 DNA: TGTGCCAGCTCACGGACAGGGGGTTCGAACACTGAAGCTTTCTTT.

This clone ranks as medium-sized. CDR3 coding DNA: TGTGCCAGCAGCGACCGGGGGACGGTAGCCGGGGAGCTGTTTTTT. Amino acids: CASSDRGTVAGELFF. The rearrangement uses TRBV11-3 and TRBJ2-2; D might be TRBD2 (6 bases). Germline V CDR1 and CDR2: SGHNT, YENEEA. Trimming stripped 5 bases from V and 6 bases from J, with 16 bases between. The length of the CDR3 is 15 residues.

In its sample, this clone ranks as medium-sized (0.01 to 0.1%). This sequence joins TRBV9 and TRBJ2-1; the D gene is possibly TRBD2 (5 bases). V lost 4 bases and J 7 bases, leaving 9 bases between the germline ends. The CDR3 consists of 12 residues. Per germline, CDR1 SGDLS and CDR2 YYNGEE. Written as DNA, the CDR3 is TGTGCCAGCAGCCCATCGGGGAATGAGCAGTTCTTC. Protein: CASSPSGNEQFF.

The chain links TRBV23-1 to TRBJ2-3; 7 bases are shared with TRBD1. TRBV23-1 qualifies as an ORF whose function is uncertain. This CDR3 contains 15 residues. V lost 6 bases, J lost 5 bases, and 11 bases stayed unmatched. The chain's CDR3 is CASSLGSRGRDTQYF. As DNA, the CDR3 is TGCGCCAGCAGCTTAGGGAGTAGGGGGCGAGATACGCAGTATTTT.

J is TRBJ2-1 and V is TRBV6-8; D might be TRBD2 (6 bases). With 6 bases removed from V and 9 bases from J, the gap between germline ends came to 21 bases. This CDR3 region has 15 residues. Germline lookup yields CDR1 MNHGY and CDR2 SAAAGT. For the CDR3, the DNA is TGTGCCAGCAGCCCGCTACTACCCCGGGAGCTTGAGCAGTTCTTC. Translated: CASSPLLPRELEQFF.

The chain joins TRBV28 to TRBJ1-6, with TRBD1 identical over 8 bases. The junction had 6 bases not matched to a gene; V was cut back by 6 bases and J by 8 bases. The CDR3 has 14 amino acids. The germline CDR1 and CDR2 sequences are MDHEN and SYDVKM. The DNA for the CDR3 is TGTGCCAGCAGCTTCGGACAGGGTCATTCACCCCTCCACTTT. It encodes CASSFGQGHSPLHF.

The CDR3 protein is CATSPGTGYTEAFF. The CDR3 nucleotides read TGTGCCACCAGCCCTGGGACAGGGTACACTGAAGCTTTCTTT. The chain recombines TRBV15 with TRBJ1-1; 9 bases match TRBD1. CDR1 is LNHNV and CDR2 is YYDKDF in the germline V gene (reference sequence). This CDR3 has 14 residues. The junction had 4 bases not matched to a gene; V was cut back by 5 bases and J by 3 bases.

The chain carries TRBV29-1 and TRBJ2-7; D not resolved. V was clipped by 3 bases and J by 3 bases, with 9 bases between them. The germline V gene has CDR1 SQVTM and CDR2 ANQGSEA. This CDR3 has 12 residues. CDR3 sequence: CSVEVADYEQYF. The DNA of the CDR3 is TGCAGCGTTGAGGTAGCAGACTACGAGCAGTACTTC.

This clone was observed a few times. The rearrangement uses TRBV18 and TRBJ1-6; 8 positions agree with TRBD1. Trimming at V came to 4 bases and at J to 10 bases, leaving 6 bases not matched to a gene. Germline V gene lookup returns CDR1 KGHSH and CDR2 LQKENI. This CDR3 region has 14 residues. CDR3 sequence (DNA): TGTGCCAGCTCACATCGACAGGGGCGCTCACCCCTCCACTTT. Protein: CASSHRQGRSPLHF.

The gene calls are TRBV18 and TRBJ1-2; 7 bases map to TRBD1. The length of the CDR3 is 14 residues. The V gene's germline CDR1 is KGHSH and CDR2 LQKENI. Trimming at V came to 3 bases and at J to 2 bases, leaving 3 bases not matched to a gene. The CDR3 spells CASSPGQSNYGYTF. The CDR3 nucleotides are TGTGCCAGCTCACCGGGACAGTCGAACTATGGCTACACCTTC.

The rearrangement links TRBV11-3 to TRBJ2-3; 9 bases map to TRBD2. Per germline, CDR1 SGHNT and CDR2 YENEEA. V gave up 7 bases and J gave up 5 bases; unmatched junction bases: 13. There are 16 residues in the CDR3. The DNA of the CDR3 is TGTGCCAGCACCCGTGGGGGCGGGAGGGCTTTAGATACGCAGTATTTT. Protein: CASTRGGGRALDTQYF.

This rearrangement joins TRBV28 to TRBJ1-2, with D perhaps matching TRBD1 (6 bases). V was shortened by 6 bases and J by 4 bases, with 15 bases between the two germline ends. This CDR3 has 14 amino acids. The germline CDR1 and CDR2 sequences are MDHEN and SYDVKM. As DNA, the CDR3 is TGTGCCAGCAGCGGTGGGACACCAATCTATGGCTACACCTTC. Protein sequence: CASSGGTPIYGYTF.

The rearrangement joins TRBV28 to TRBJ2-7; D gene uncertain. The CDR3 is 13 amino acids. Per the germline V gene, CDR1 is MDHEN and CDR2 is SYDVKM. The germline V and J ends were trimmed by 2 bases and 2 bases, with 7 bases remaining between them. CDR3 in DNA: TGTGCCAGCAGTTTAACCCTTGCCTACGAGCAGTACGTC. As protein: CASSLTLAYEQYV.

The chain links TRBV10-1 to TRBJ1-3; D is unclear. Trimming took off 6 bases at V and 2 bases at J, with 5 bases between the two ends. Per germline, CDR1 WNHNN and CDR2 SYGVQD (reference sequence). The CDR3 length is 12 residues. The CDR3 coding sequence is TGCGCCAGCAGAGGACCTGGAAACACCATATATTTT. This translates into CASRGPGNTIYF.

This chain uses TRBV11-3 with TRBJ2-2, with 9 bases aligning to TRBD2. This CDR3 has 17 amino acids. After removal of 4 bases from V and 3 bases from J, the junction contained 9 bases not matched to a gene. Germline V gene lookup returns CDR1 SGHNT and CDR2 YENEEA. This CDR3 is CASSSSSLAGHTGELFF. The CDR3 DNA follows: TGTGCCAGCAGCTCGAGTTCTCTAGCGGGGCACACCGGGGAGCTGTTTTTT.

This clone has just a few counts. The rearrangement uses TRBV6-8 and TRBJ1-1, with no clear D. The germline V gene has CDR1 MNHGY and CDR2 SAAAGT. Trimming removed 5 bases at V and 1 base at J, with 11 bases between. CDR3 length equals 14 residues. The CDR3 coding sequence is TGTGCCAGCAGTCCATACGGGCCGAACACTGAAGCTTTCTTT. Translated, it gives CASSPYGPNTEAFF.

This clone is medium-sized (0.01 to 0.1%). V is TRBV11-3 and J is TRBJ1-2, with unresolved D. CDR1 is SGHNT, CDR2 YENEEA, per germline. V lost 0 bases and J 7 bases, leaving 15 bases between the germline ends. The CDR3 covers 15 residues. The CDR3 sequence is CASSLDGTQRSGYTF. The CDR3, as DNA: TGTGCCAGCAGCTTAGACGGCACACAGCGGTCTGGCTACACCTTC.

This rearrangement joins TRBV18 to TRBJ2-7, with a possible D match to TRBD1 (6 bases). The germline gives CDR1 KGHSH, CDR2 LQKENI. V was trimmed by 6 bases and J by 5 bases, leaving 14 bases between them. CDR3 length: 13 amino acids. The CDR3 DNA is TGTGCCAGCTCCCCAGGGGCAGGGAACGAGCAGTACGTC. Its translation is CASSPGAGNEQYV.

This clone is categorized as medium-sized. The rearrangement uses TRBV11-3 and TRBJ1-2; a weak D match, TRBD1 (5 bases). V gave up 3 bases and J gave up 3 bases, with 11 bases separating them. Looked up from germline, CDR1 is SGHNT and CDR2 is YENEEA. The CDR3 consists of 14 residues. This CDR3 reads CASSFTGGDYGYTF. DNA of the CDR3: TGTGCCAGCAGCTTTACGGGGGGGGACTATGGCTACACCTTC.

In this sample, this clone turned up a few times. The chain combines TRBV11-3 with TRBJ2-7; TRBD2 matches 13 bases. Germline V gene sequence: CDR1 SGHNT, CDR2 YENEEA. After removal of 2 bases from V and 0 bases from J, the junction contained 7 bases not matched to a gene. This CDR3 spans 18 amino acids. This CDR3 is CASSLLRTSGRTSYEQYF. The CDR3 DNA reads TGTGCCAGCAGCTTACTTCGGACTAGCGGGAGAACCTCCTACGAGCAGTACTTC.

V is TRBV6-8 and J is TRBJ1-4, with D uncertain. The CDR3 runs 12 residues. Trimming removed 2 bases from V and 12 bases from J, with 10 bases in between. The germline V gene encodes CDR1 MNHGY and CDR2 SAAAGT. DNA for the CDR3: TGTGCCAGCAGTTACACCCTTACGGAACTGTTTTTT. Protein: CASSYTLTELFF.

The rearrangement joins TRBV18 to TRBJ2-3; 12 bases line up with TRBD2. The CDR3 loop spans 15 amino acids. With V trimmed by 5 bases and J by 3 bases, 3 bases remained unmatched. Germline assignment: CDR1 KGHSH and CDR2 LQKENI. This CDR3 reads CASSTGLAGTDTQYF. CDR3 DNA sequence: TGTGCCAGCTCAACGGGACTAGCGGGTACAGATACGCAGTATTTT.

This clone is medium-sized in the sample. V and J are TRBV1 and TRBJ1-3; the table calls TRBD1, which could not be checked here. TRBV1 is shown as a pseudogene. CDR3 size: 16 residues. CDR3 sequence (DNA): TGCGCCAGCAGCCAAGATTCACAGAGCTCTGGAAACACCATATATTTT. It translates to CASSQDSQSSGNTIYF.

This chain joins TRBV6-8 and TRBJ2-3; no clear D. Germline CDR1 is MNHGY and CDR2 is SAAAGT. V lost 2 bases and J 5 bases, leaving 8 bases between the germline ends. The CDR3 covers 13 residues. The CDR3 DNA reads TGTGCCAGCAGTTACGCCTCAGTAGATACGCAGTATTTT. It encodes CASSYASVDTQYF.

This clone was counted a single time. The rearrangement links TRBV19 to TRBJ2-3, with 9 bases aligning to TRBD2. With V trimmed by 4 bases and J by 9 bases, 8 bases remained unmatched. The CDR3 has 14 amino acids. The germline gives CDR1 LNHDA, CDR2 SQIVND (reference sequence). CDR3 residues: CASSTGIAGVTQYF. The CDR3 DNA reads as TGTGCCAGTAGTACCGGGATAGCGGGAGTCACGCAGTATTTT.

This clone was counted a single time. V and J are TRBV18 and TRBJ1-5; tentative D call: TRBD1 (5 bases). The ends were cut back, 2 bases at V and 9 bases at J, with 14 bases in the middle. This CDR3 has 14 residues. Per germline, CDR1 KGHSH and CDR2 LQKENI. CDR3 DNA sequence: TGTGCCAGCTCACCAGTGGGCGGGCAGGGGCCCCAGCATTTT. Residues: CASSPVGGQGPQHF.